The 19 T cell receptor beta chains below come from one sample, sequenced in a study of T cells in Graves' hyperthyroidism and ophthalmopathy. The investigators amplified TCR beta CDR3 regions from RNA transcripts. The TCR CDR3 was amplified in a first-round RT-PCR using the HTBI primer set. TCRdb used MiXCR to reprocess the multiplex PCR reads, holding one entry per CDR3 protein. The table shows approximately 260,000 distinct CDR3 sequences, with 15% occurring only once. Sequences were obtained from blood. Receptors originate from a woman between 45 and 60 years old with Graves' hyperthyroidism that later progressed to Graves' ophthalmopathy.

At least ten counts were recorded for this clonotype. V is TRBV28 and J is TRBJ2-3; D gene unclear. V lost 7 bases to trimming and J lost 2 bases, with 7 bases between them. Germline V gene data show CDR1 as MDHEN and CDR2 as SYDVKM. The CDR3 runs to 12 residues. Here the CDR3 DNA reads TGTGCCAGCAACCCTCTCACAGATACGCAGTATTTT. It specifies CASNPLTDTQYF.

The chain has TRBV4-1 and TRBJ2-5; a possible D gene is TRBD1 (5 bases). The CDR3 runs 14 residues. Germline V CDR1 and CDR2: MGHRA, YSYEKL. V dropped 5 bases and J dropped 3 bases, with 13 bases sitting between them. This CDR3 reads CASSSAPREETQYF. In nucleotides, the CDR3 is TGCGCCAGCAGCTCGGCCCCCAGGGAAGAGACCCAGTACTTC.

The chain carries TRBV2 and TRBJ2-1; 7 bases fit TRBD2. The J segment lost 4 bases and the V segment lost 0 bases, leaving 9 bases of the junction unmatched. From germline, CDR1 is SNHLY and CDR2 FYNNEI. The CDR3 has 17 amino acids. CDR3: CASSEAFGGSGYNEQFF. Here the CDR3 DNA reads TGTGCCAGCAGTGAAGCTTTCGGCGGGAGTGGGTACAATGAGCAGTTCTTC.

This clonotype was seen many times. This sequence joins TRBV10-3 and TRBJ2-1; D gene ambiguous. The V gene lost 4 bases and the J gene lost 3 bases, with 7 bases spanning the gap. This CDR3 is built from 13 residues. Germline V CDR1 and CDR2: ENHRY, SYGVKD. CDR3 DNA: TGTGCCATCAGTGGGTCGGACTACAATGAGCAGTTCTTC. This translates into CAISGSDYNEQFF.

This clonotype was detected only a few times. The rearrangement links TRBV5-6 to TRBJ2-1; a weak D match, TRBD2 (6 bases). The CDR3 spans 15 residues. From germline, CDR1 is SGHDT and CDR2 YYEEEE. V lost 5 bases and J lost 0, with 12 bases in between. Here the CDR3 DNA reads TGTGCCAGCAGGACTTACGGGAGCTCCTACAATGAGCAGTTCTTC. This gives the protein CASRTYGSSYNEQFF.

At least ten counts were recorded for this clonotype. The chain carries TRBV6-1 and TRBJ1-3; maybe TRBD1 (6 bases). The CDR3 spans 15 residues. V lost 6 bases, J lost 2 bases, and 14 bases lay in between. CDR1 and CDR2 from the germline V gene are MNHNS and SASEGT. CDR3 DNA sequence: TGTGCCAGCAGGTCCAGGGGAAGTACTGGAAACACCATATATTTT. This sequence encodes CASRSRGSTGNTIYF.

The J gene is TRBJ1-2, the V gene TRBV30; D unresolved. Germline CDR1 GTSNPN, CDR2 SVGIG (reference sequence). The CDR3 loop spans 11 amino acids. Trimming took 0 bases from V and 7 from J, leaving 6 bases between them. CDR3 region: CAWSVGSGYTF. The CDR3 region has the DNA TGTGCCTGGAGTGTCGGGTCTGGCTACACCTTC.

This clonotype was seen ten or more times. Here the CDR3 DNA reads TGTGCCAGCAGCTTAGGAGGTAGCTCGAACACCGGGGAGCTGTTTTTT. Its translation is CASSLGGSSNTGELFF. This rearrangement joins TRBV7-2 to TRBJ2-2; D remains ambiguous. The ends were cut back, 1 base at V and 0 bases at J, with 9 bases in the middle. Germline CDR1 reads SGHTA; CDR2 reads FQGNSA. This CDR3 contains 16 residues.

This clonotype showed up many times. The V and J genes are TRBV6-1 and TRBJ1-2; 7 bases map to TRBD1. The CDR3 spans 13 residues. Per germline, CDR1 MNHNS and CDR2 SASEGT. J gave up 5 bases and V 7 bases, and 7 bases lay outside the gene matches. CDR3 in DNA: TGTGCCAGCAAAATGGACAGGTCGTATGGCTACACCTTC. This codes for CASKMDRSYGYTF.

This clonotype has at least ten counts. At one boundary the junction diverges from the germline segment, which might be a read error. V is TRBV4-1 and J is TRBJ2-5; TRBD2 agrees at 10 bases. Germline loops: CDR1 MGHRA, CDR2 YSYEKL. This CDR3 contains 13 residues. The CDR3 DNA reads as TGCGCCAGCAGCCAAGATCGGACTAGCGGCAGGAACTTC. It yields the protein CASSQDRTSGRNF.

A few counts support this clonotype. The V call is TRBV15, the J call TRBJ1-4, with D possibly TRBD1 on 5 matching bases. Germline V gene sequence: CDR1 LNHNV, CDR2 YYDKDF (reference sequence). The CDR3 runs to 15 residues. V lost 0 bases to trimming and J lost 5 bases, with 10 bases between them. The CDR3 DNA reads TGTGCCACCAGCAGAGACGACAGCCCGAATGAAAAACTGTTTTTT. Amino acids: CATSRDDSPNEKLFF.

This clonotype was seen at least ten times. The J gene is TRBJ2-7, the V gene TRBV11-2; the match to TRBD1 covers 7 bases. V lost 3 bases to trimming and J lost 6 bases; unmatched junction nucleotides: 11. The CDR3 totals 15 residues. Germline V CDR1 and CDR2: SGHAT, FQNNGV. The CDR3 region has the DNA TGTGCCAGCAGCTTCGGTACGGGACAGCGTTTCGAGCAGTACTTC. This codes for CASSFGTGQRFEQYF.

This clonotype was counted many times. The chain combines TRBV7-9 with TRBJ2-3; 10 bases line up with TRBD2. The ends lost 5 bases at V and 7 bases at J; junction bases unmatched: 12. The CDR3 is 16 amino acids. CDR1 is SEHNR and CDR2 is FQNEAQ in the germline V gene (reference sequence). The CDR3: CASSPRAGGPGNTQYF. The CDR3 DNA reads TGTGCCAGCAGCCCAAGAGCGGGAGGGCCGGGGAATACGCAGTATTTT.

This clonotype has at least ten counts. This chain uses TRBV12-3 or TRBV12-4 with TRBJ2-3, with D uncertain. The CDR3 covers 13 residues. Trimming removed 6 bases from V and 3 bases from J, with 10 bases in between. CDR3 in DNA: TGTGCCAGCAGCCGTTTCCGTACAGATACGCAGTATTTT. This codes for CASSRFRTDTQYF.

Many counts were recorded for this clonotype. This chain links TRBV20-1 with TRBJ2-7; 7 positions match TRBD2. V gave up 3 bases and J gave up 1 base; unmatched junction bases: 6. The CDR3 runs to 14 residues. Germline values: CDR1 DFQATT, CDR2 SNEGSKA (reference sequence). For the CDR3, the DNA is TGCAGTGCTAGCGCCTGGCGGGGGTCCTACGAGCAGTACTTC. Protein sequence: CSASAWRGSYEQYF.

This clonotype appeared many times. The V and J genes are TRBV28 and TRBJ1-5; D gene uncertain. V dropped 7 bases and J dropped 0 bases, with 10 bases sitting between them. The CDR3 spans 14 residues. Germline V gives CDR1 MDHEN, CDR2 SYDVKM. This CDR3 is CASNLQHSNQPQHF. In nucleotides, the CDR3 is TGTGCCAGCAACCTCCAGCATAGCAATCAGCCCCAGCATTTT.

This clonotype was seen more than once but under ten times. The V call is TRBV28, the J call TRBJ1-1; perhaps TRBD1 as D (6 bases). This CDR3 has 16 residues. From germline, CDR1 is MDHEN and CDR2 SYDVKM. The germline V and J ends were trimmed by 4 bases and 1 base, with 16 bases remaining between them. Here the CDR3 reads CASSSRGGARNTEAFF. As DNA, the CDR3 is TGTGCCAGCAGTTCCCGGGGGGGGGCACGGAACACTGAAGCTTTCTTT.

In this sample, this clonotype turned up many times. J is TRBJ2-7 and V is TRBV6-6; TRBD1 is a possible D gene (5 bases). The V gene lost 2 bases and the J gene lost 2 bases, with 10 bases spanning the gap. The CDR3 extends over 14 amino acids. CDR1 and CDR2 from the germline V gene are MNHNY and SVGAGI (reference sequence). This CDR3 reads CASSYNAGTYEQYF. CDR3 nucleotides: TGTGCCAGCAGTTACAACGCAGGGACCTACGAGCAGTACTTC.

Notes on this clonotype: This may arise from a read error, as a much more abundant clone is one base away. The chain carries TRBV28 and TRBJ1-3; 9 nucleotides line up with TRBD1. The CDR3 covers 18 residues. Germline CDR1 reads MDHEN; CDR2 reads SYDVKM. V gave up 3 bases and J gave up 0 bases; unmatched junction bases: 9. The CDR3 DNA follows: TGTGCCAGCAGTTTCTTCGTGGGACAGGGATCCTCTGGAAACACCATATATTTT. The encoded protein is CASSFFVGQGSSGNTIYF.